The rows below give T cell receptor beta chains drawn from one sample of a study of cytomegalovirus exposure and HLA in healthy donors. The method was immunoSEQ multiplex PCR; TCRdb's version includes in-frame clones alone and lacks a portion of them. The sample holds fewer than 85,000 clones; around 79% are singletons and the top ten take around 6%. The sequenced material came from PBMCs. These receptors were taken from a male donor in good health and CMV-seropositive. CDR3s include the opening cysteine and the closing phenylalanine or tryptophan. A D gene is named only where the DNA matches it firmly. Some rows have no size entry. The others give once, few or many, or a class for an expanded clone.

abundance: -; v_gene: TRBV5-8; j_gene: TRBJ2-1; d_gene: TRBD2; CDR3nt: TGTGCCAGCAGCTTTAGCGGGAGCTCCTACAATGAGCAGTTCTTC; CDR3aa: CASSFSGSSYNEQFF
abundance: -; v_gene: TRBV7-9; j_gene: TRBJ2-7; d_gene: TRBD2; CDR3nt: TGTTCCAGCAGCTCATGGACTAGCGGGAGGTCCGGGTGGTACGAGCAGTACTTC; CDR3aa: CSSSSWTSGRSGWYEQYF
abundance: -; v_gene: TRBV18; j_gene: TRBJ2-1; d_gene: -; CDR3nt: TGTGCCAGCTCACCACCGACCGGGAGCTACAATGAGCAGTTCTTC; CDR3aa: CASSPPTGSYNEQFF
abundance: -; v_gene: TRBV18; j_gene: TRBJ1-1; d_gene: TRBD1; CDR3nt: TGTGCCAGCTCACCATACGATGACAGGGTGAACACTGAAGCTTTCTTT; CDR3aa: CASSPYDDRVNTEAFF
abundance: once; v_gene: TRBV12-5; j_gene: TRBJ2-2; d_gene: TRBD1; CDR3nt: TGTGCTAGTGCCGTCCTCGGGACAGGTAGCACCGGGGAGCTGTTTTTT; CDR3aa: CASAVLGTGSTGELFF
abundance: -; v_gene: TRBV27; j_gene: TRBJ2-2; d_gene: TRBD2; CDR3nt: TGTGCCAGCAGCCCATTAACTAGCGGGAGTATCACCGGGGAGCTGTTTTTT; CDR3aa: CASSPLTSGSITGELFF
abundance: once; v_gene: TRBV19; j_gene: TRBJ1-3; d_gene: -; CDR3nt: TGTGCTGCCGCCAGTGATGGAAACACCATATATTTT; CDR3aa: CAAASDGNTIYF
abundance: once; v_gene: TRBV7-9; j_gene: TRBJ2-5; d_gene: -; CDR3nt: TGTGCCAGCAGCTTGGGGAGTTCGGAGACCCAGTACTTC; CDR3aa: CASSLGSSETQYF
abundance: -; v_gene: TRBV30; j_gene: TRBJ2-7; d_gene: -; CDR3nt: TGTGCCTATCAAGAAGGGGTCTCTCACTCCTACGAGCAGTACTTC; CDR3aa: CAYQEGVSHSYEQYF
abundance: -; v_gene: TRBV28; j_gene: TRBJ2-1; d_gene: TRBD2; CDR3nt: TGTGCCAGCAGTTTTACAGCGGGAGTTGAATACAATGAGCAGTTCTTC; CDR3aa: CASSFTAGVEYNEQFF
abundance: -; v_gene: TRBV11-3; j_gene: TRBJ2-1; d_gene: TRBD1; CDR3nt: TGTGCCAGCAGCTTAGCCAGGGGGCAAGGGGAGCAGTTCTTC; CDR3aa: CASSLARGQGEQFF
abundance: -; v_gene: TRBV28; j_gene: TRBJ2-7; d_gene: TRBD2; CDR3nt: TGTGCCAGCAGTTTTAGGACTAGCGGGATTGCCTACGAGCAGTACTTC; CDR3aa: CASSFRTSGIAYEQYF
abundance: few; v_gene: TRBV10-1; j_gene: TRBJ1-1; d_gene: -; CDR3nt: TGCGCCAGCAATACACAGGGGAACACTGAAGCTTTCTTT; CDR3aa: CASNTQGNTEAFF
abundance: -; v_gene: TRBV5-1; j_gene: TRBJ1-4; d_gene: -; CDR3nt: TGCGCCAGCAGCTTGGGGGCAAGAACTAATGAAAAACTGTTTTTT; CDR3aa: CASSLGARTNEKLFF
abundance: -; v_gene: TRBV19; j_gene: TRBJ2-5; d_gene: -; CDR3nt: TGTGCCAGTAGTCCGAACGCTCTGGCGCGGGAGACCCAGTACTTC; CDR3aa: CASSPNALARETQYF
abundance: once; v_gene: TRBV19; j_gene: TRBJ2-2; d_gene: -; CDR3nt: TGTGCCAGTACCCAGGGGACAAGAGGGACCGGGGAGCTGTTTTTT; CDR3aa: CASTQGTRGTGELFF
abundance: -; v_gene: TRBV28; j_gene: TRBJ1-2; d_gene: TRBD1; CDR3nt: TGTGCCAGCATCCCCCCCCGCGGACAGGACTTCTATGGCTACACCTTC; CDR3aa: CASIPPRGQDFYGYTF
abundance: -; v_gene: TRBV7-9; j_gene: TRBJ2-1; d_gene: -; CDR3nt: TGTGCCAGCAGCTTACCAGGGGTCCTTCGGGATGAGCAGTTCTTC; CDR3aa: CASSLPGVLRDEQFF
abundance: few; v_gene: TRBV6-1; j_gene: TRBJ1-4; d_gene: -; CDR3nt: TGTGCCAGCAGTGAAGCTGCAGGACTAAATGAAAAACTGTTTTTT; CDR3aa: CASSEAAGLNEKLFF
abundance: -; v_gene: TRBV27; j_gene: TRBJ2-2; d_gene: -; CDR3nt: TGTGCCAGCAGTTCCGAAACAGGAATAAACACCGGGGAGCTGTTTTTT; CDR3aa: CASSSETGINTGELFF
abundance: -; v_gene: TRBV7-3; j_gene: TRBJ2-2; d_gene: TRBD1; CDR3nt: TGTGCCAGCAGCTCGACAGGGTCCGACGGGGAGCTGTTTTTT; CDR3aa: CASSSTGSDGELFF
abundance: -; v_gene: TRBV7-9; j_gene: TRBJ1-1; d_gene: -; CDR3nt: TGTGCCAGCAGCTCCCGCGCTCCCGACAGCGCGAACACTGAAGCTTTCTTT; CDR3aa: CASSSRAPDSANTEAFF
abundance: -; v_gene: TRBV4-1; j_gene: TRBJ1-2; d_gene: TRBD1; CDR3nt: TGCGCCAGCAGCCAAGGTGACAGGGGAAGGGGCTACACCTTC; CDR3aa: CASSQGDRGRGYTF
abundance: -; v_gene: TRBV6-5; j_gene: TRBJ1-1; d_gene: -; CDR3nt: TGTGCCAGCAGTTATTGGCCCGCGGGGGCTGAAGCTTTCTTT; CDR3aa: CASSYWPAGAEAFF
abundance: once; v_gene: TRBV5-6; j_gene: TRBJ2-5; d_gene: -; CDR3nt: TGTGCCAGCAGCTTCACTAAAGAGACCCAGTACTTC; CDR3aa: CASSFTKETQYF
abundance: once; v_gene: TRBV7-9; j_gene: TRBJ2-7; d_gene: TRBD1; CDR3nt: TGTGCCAGCAGAAGGGACAGCCTCTCCTACGAGCAGTACTTC; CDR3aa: CASRRDSLSYEQYF
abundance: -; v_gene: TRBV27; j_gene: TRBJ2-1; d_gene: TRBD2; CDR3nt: TGTGCCAGCGGCTTAGCGGGAGGGCCATTCTACAATGAGCAGTTCTTC; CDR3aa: CASGLAGGPFYNEQFF
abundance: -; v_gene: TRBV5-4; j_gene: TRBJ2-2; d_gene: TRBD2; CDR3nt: TGTGCCAGCAGCTCGCAGGCTAGCGGGAGGAACACCGGGGAGCTGTTTTTT; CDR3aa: CASSSQASGRNTGELFF
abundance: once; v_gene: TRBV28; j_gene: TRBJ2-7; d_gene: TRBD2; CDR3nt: TGTGCCAGCAGACCTCTAGCGGGGCGCTACGAGCAGTACTTC; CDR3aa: CASRPLAGRYEQYF
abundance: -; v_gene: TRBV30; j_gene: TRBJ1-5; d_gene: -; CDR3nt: TGTGCCTGGAGTGTACTTGACACCCATCAGCCCCAGCATTTT; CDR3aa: CAWSVLDTHQPQHF
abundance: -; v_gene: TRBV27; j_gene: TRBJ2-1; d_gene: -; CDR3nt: TGTGCCAGCAGTTTATCAGGGACACACTACAATGAGCAGTTCTTC; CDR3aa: CASSLSGTHYNEQFF
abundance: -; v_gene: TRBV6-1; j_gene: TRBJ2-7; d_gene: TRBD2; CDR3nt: TGTGCCAGCAGTGAAGGGGCGGGAGATCCCTACGAGCAGTACTTC; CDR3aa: CASSEGAGDPYEQYF
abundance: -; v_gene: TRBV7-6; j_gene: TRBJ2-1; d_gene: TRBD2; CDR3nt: TGTGCCAGCAGCTTAAGGCGGGAGGGCCCTGATGAGCAGTTCTTC; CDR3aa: CASSLRREGPDEQFF
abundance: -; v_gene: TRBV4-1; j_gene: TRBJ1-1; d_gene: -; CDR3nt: TGCGCCAGCAGCCAGGGACAACTGAACACTGAAGCTTTCTTT; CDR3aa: CASSQGQLNTEAFF
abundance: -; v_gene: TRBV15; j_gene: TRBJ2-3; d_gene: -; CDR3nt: TGTGCCACCAGCAGGGCACGGGACTGTACGCAGTATTTT; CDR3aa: CATSRARDCTQYF
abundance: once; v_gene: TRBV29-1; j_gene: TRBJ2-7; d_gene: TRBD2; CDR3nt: TGCAGCGTTGATAAGAGCGGGAGCTACGAGCAGTACTTC; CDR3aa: CSVDKSGSYEQYF
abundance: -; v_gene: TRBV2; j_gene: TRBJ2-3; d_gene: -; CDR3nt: TGTGCCAGCAGAAAAAGGGCAGGGGTCCGCACAGATACGCAGTATTTT; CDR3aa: CASRKRAGVRTDTQYF
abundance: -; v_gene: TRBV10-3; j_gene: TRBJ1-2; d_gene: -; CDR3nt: TGTGCCATCAGTGAGTCACCAGGGTCTTATGGCTACACCTTC; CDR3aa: CAISESPGSYGYTF
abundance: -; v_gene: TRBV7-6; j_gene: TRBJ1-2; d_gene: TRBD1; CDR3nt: TGTGCCAGCAGCCCGACAGGGCCTTACTATGGCTACACCTTC; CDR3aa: CASSPTGPYYGYTF
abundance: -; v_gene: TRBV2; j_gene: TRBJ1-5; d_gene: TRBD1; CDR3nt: TGTGCCAGCGGGACAGGGACGGTTCAGCCCCAGCATTTT; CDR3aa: CASGTGTVQPQHF
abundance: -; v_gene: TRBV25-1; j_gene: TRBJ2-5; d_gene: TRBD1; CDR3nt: TGTGCCAGCAGTGACAGGGGGCAGGGGGAGACCCAGTACTTC; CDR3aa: CASSDRGQGETQYF
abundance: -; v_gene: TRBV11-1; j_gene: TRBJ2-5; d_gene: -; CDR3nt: TGTGCCAGCAGCCCCCGGGGGATGTGGGAGACCCAGTACTTC; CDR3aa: CASSPRGMWETQYF
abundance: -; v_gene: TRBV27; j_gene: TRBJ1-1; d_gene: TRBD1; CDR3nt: TGTGCCAGCAAAATTACAGGGGGCACTGAAGCTTTCTTT; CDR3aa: CASKITGGTEAFF
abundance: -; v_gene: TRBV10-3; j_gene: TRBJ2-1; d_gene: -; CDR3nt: TGTGCCATCAGTGAGCGTGCGGGGCCTTACAATGAGCAGTTCTTC; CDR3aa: CAISERAGPYNEQFF
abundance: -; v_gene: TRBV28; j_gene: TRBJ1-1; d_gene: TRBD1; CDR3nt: TGTGCCAGCAGTTTGGGGACAGGCCATGAAGCTTTCTTT; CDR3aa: CASSLGTGHEAFF
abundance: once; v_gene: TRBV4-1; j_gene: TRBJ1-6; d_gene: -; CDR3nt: TGCGCCAGCAGCCAGACCTGGCGATTTTACTCTAGATATTCACCCCTCCACTTT; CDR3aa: CASSQTWRFYSRYSPLHF
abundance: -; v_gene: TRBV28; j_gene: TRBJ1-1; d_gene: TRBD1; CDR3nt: TGTGCCAGCAGTAGTTTCATCTACAGGGGGCTGGTAGCTTTCTTT; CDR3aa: CASSSFIYRGLVAFF
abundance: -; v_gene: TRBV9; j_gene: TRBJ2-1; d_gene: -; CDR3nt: TGTGCCAGCAGCGTAGGCGGGGTCAGCAATGAGCAGTTCTTC; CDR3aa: CASSVGGVSNEQFF
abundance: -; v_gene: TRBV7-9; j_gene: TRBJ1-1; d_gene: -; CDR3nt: TGTGCCAGCAGCTTAATGACACTGAACACTGAAGCTTTCTTT; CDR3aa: CASSLMTLNTEAFF
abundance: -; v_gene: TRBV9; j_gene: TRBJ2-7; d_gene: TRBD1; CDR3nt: TGTGCCAGCAGCGCGGACAGGTTTAGCGACGAGCAGTACTTC; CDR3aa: CASSADRFSDEQYF
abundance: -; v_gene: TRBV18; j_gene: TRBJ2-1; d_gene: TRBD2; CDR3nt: TGTGCCAGCTCAACACTAGCGGGAGCGGGGTACAATGAGCAGTTCTTC; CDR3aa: CASSTLAGAGYNEQFF